Described below is a single T cell receptor beta chain sequence and its context. The data are from a study of blood T cells in healthy people across ages. CDR3 length equals 17 residues. V shed 2 bases and J shed 2 bases, with 17 bases lying between them. Germline-derived CDR1 and CDR2 are MNHEY and SVGAGI. A J-beta primer mix and a sample-barcoded 5' primer were used in a second PCR of about 6 to 12 cycles. TCRdb fed the 5' RACE reads into MiXCR, producing one record per CDR3 protein. This sample has approximately 800,000 distinct CDR3 sequences, with about 25% found just once. These data were also reused for a study on T cells of mothers and their children.

The origin of this receptor is a boy under 18 in good health. The sequenced sample consisted of blood. The chain links TRBV6-5 to TRBJ2-3; TRBD2 is a possible D gene (5 bases). DNA of the CDR3: TGTGCCAGCAGTTACGGACTCCGTAGAGGACTCACAGATACGCAGTATTTT. Encoded protein: CASSYGLRRGLTDTQYF.